What follows is one T cell receptor beta chain and its context. Antigen unknown. The CDR3 has 16 amino acids. The ends were cut back, 1 base at V and 1 base at J, with 16 bases in the middle. Germline values: CDR1 GTSNPN, CDR2 SVGIG (reference sequence). The protocol was immunoSEQ multiplex PCR, while the TCRdb copy is restricted to in-frame clones and leaves out a portion. This table holds 150,000 to 200,000 clones, roughly 93% found once. The sample is drawn from a study of T cell responses to AZD1222 COVID-19 vaccine. Study results and limitations: Spike-spanning, vaccine-associated CD4 TCRs were dominant at 160-218 and 743-854. Donors were mostly white British, more females; clonal diversity possibly underestimated. With two AZD1222 doses given, Spike-specific TCR breadth and depth both rose. Every sample of the repertoires postdated the peak T cell response.

Sample: peripheral blood, taken 28 days after the second dose of the MenACWY control vaccine. The source is an adult who received the MenACWY meningococcal vaccine as a control. The chain links TRBV30 to TRBJ1-1; D is ambiguous. In DNA, the CDR3 is TGTGCCTGGAGTGACGACCCGGCCCTCCCGAACACTGAAGCTTTCTTT. Its translation: CAWSDDPALPNTEAFF.